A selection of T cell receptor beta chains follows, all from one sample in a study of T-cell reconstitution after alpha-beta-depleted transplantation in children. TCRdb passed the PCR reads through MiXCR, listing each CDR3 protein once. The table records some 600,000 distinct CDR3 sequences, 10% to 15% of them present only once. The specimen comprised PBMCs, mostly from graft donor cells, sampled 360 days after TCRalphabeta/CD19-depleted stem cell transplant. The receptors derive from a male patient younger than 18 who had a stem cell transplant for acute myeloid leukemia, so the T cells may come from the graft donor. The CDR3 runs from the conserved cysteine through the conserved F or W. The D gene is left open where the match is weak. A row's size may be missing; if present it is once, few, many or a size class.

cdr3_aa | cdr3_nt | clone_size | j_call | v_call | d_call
CASSRTVTGANVLTF | TGTGCCAGCAGTAGGACAGTGACCGGGGCCAACGTCCTGACTTTC | - | TRBJ2-6 | TRBV7-9 | -
CASSFSILRTGESSYEQYF | TGCGCCAGCAGCTTTTCTATACTCCGGACAGGGGAGTCCTCCTACGAGCAGTACTTC | many | TRBJ2-7 | TRBV5-1 | TRBD1
CASSLSAGTLYNEQFF | TGCGCCAGCAGCTTATCGGCCGGGACCCTCTACAATGAGCAGTTCTTC | few | TRBJ2-1 | TRBV5-1 | -
CASSQDSSGRYEQYF | TGTGCCAGCAGCCAAGATTCAAGCGGGAGATACGAGCAGTACTTC | few | TRBJ2-7 | TRBV3-1 | TRBD2
CASSIRGTLSYNEQFF | TGTGCCAGTAGTATTCGCGGGACCCTTTCCTACAATGAGCAGTTCTTC | few | TRBJ2-1 | TRBV19 | -
CASSSGRALAKNIQYF | TGTGCCAGCAGTTCTGGCAGAGCGTTAGCCAAAAACATTCAGTACTTC | few | TRBJ2-4 | TRBV27 | -
CASSQLDRGNTIYF | TGTGCCAGCAGTCAACTAGACAGGGGAAACACCATATATTTT | - | TRBJ1-3 | TRBV27 | -
CASSSPISGRVNYEQYF | TGTGCCAGCAGCTCACCGATAAGCGGGAGAGTTAATTACGAGCAGTACTTC | few | TRBJ2-7 | TRBV7-2 | TRBD2
CATSSPTYEQYF | TGTGCCACCAGCTCCCCTACCTACGAGCAGTACTTC | many | TRBJ2-7 | TRBV15 | -
CASRPQTSGRETQYF | TGTGCCAGCAGGCCCCAGACTAGCGGGAGAGAGACCCAGTACTTC | - | TRBJ2-5 | TRBV12-3/TRBV12-4 | TRBD2
CASSALPAGDEQFF | TGTGCCAGCAGCGCCCTTCCGGCCGGGGATGAGCAGTTCTTC | - | TRBJ2-1 | TRBV9 | -
CSVGTSWGKYEQYF | TGCAGCGTTGGCACTAGTTGGGGAAAATACGAGCAGTACTTC | few | TRBJ2-7 | TRBV29-1 | -
CASSPHTASVEREGGEQFF | TGTGCCAGTAGTCCACATACCGCCTCGGTCGAGCGGGAAGGGGGTGAGCAGTTCTTC | - | TRBJ2-1 | TRBV19 | -
CASLRGGNTEAFF | TGTGCCAGCCTCAGAGGAGGGAACACTGAAGCTTTCTTT | many | TRBJ1-1 | TRBV6-6 | -
CASSVPGLAGDGEQFF | TGTGCCAGCAGCGTGCCGGGACTAGCGGGAGATGGTGAGCAGTTCTTC | few | TRBJ2-1 | TRBV5-6 | TRBD2
CASSFHRANSYEQYF | TGTGCCAGCAGTTTCCACAGGGCCAACTCCTACGAGCAGTACTTC | few | TRBJ2-7 | TRBV28 | -
CASSFQPGPLGYEQYF | TGTGCCAGCAGCTTCCAACCGGGCCCACTGGGCTACGAGCAGTACTTC | few | TRBJ2-7 | TRBV11-2 | -
CASSPWTGTLDF | TGTGCCAGCAGTCCCTGGACAGGAACCTTGGACTTC | many | TRBJ2-7 | TRBV12-3/TRBV12-4 | TRBD1
CASSLKQGAGELFF | TGTGCCAGCAGCTTGAAACAGGGGGCCGGGGAGCTGTTTTTT | once | TRBJ2-2 | TRBV5-5 | TRBD1
CATSRDKGLGADTQYF | TGTGCCACCAGCAGAGACAAGGGCCTCGGGGCAGATACGCAGTATTTT | few | TRBJ2-3 | TRBV15 | -
CATSDLSGSADTQYF | TGTGCCACCAGTGACCTTAGCGGGAGCGCAGATACGCAGTATTTT | - | TRBJ2-3 | TRBV24-1 | TRBD2
CSARGRGLAGDGELFF | TGCAGTGCTAGAGGAAGAGGACTAGCGGGAGACGGGGAGCTGTTTTTT | - | TRBJ2-2 | TRBV20-1 | TRBD2
CASRGLAGGPNTGELFF | TGTGCCAGCAGGGGACTAGCGGGAGGACCGAACACCGGGGAGCTGTTTTTT | - | TRBJ2-2 | TRBV28 | TRBD2
CSAREFKIIYEQYF | TGCAGTGCTAGAGAGTTTAAAATCATCTACGAGCAGTACTTC | - | TRBJ2-7 | TRBV20-1 | -
CSARMGLAGGSEQYF | TGCAGTGCTAGGATGGGACTAGCGGGAGGAAGCGAGCAGTACTTC | - | TRBJ2-7 | TRBV20-1 | TRBD2
CASSYSMRGVEETQYF | TGTGCCAGCAGTTACTCGATGAGGGGTGTGGAAGAGACCCAGTACTTC | - | TRBJ2-5 | TRBV6-2/TRBV6-3 | -
CASSPEATNEKLFF | TGTGCCAGCAGCCCAGAAGCAACTAATGAAAAACTGTTTTTT | few | TRBJ1-4 | TRBV28 | -
CSVVKDTQGEQFF | TGCAGCGTGGTGAAGGACACCCAAGGTGAGCAGTTCTTC | - | TRBJ2-1 | TRBV29-1 | -
CASSFGTHATNEKLFF | TGTGCCAGCAGTTTCGGGACGCACGCAACTAATGAAAAACTGTTTTTT | many | TRBJ1-4 | TRBV12-3/TRBV12-4 | -
CAWRAALTLNTEAFF | TGTGCCTGGAGGGCAGCCTTAACTTTAAACACTGAAGCTTTCTTT | many | TRBJ1-1 | TRBV30 | -
CASSTASGRQYF | TGTGCCAGCAGCACCGCTAGCGGGAGACAGTACTTC | - | TRBJ2-7 | TRBV6-2/TRBV6-3 | TRBD2
CASSPIARGLSEQYF | TGTGCCAGCAGCCCAATCGCCAGGGGGCTTAGCGAGCAGTACTTC | - | TRBJ2-7 | TRBV7-8 | TRBD1
CASSPRGNLNTGELFF | TGTGCCAGCAGTCCCCGGGGGAACCTTAACACCGGGGAGCTGTTTTTT | many | TRBJ2-2 | TRBV12-3/TRBV12-4 | -
CASSVNRIGADTQYF | TGTGCCAGCAGCGTAAATAGGATCGGGGCGGATACGCAGTATTTT | many | TRBJ2-3 | TRBV9 | -
CASSQEWARRREGAQNEQFF | TGTGCCAGCAGCCAAGAGTGGGCAAGAAGGCGGGAGGGGGCTCAGAATGAGCAGTTCTTC | many | TRBJ2-1 | TRBV14 | TRBD2
CASSSRVLGYTF | TGTGCCAGCAGTTCCCGCGTTCTGGGCTACACCTTC | - | TRBJ1-2 | TRBV6-5 | -
CSARGAGTSGYEQYF | TGCAGTGCTAGAGGTGCCGGGACTAGCGGTTACGAGCAGTACTTC | few | TRBJ2-7 | TRBV20-1 | TRBD2
CSARKREVHLSTDTQYF | TGCAGTGCTAGAAAGCGGGAGGTCCACCTTAGCACAGATACGCAGTATTTT | few | TRBJ2-3 | TRBV20-1 | TRBD2
CSASGGSPDYGYTF | TGCAGTGCTTCCGGGGGGAGTCCAGACTATGGCTACACCTTC | few | TRBJ1-2 | TRBV20-1 | -
CSARDQSGAGFGQNTEAFF | TGCAGTGCTAGAGATCAATCAGGGGCAGGGTTCGGCCAGAACACTGAAGCTTTCTTT | few | TRBJ1-1 | TRBV20-1 | -
CASSEALFGLGYYEQYF | TGTGCCAGCAGTGAAGCTTTGTTCGGACTAGGGTACTACGAGCAGTACTTC | - | TRBJ2-7 | TRBV6-1 | TRBD2
CASSLNFANTGELFF | TGTGCCAGCAGCTTAAACTTCGCGAACACCGGGGAGCTGTTTTTT | - | TRBJ2-2 | TRBV11-2 | -
CASSGWVGERYTF | TGTGCCAGCAGCGGCTGGGTTGGGGAACGCTACACCTTC | - | TRBJ1-2 | TRBV6-2/TRBV6-3 | -
CSGRGSDGYTF | TGCAGCGGCAGGGGTTCTGATGGCTACACCTTC | many | TRBJ1-2 | TRBV29-1 | -
CASSEARGQGWPNTEAFF | TGTGCCAGCAGTGAAGCCCGGGGACAGGGCTGGCCCAACACTGAAGCTTTCTTT | - | TRBJ1-1 | TRBV6-1 | TRBD1
CASMTGSTDTQYF | TGTGCCAGCATGACAGGTAGCACAGATACGCAGTATTTT | - | TRBJ2-3 | TRBV6-2/TRBV6-3 | -
CASKGATYEQYF | TGTGCCAGCAAGGGGGCCACCTACGAGCAGTACTTC | - | TRBJ2-7 | TRBV12-3/TRBV12-4 | TRBD1
CASSLALGLKGETQYF | TGTGCCAGCAGCTTAGCGTTGGGCCTAAAGGGAGAGACCCAGTACTTC | - | TRBJ2-5 | TRBV11-2 | -
CASSQFGSANSPLHF | TGTGCCAGCAGCCAGTTCGGGTCAGCTAATTCACCCCTCCACTTT | many | TRBJ1-6 | TRBV14 | -
CASSLARRESSYNEQFF | TGTGCCAGCAGTTTAGCGCGACGGGAGAGCTCCTACAATGAGCAGTTCTTC | - | TRBJ2-1 | TRBV12-3/TRBV12-4 | -
CSVRTSGRAEQFF | TGCAGTGTTCGGACTAGCGGGAGGGCTGAGCAGTTCTTC | few | TRBJ2-1 | TRBV20-1 | TRBD2
CASSVGTGWGTEAFF | TGTGCCAGCAGCGTCGGCACAGGCTGGGGCACTGAAGCTTTCTTT | - | TRBJ1-1 | TRBV9 | -
CSVGSLAGYEQYF | TGCAGCGTTGGATCTCTAGCGGGCTACGAGCAGTACTTC | many | TRBJ2-7 | TRBV29-1 | TRBD2
CASSQSLLGTGELFF | TGTGCCAGCAGCCAAAGTCTTCTCGGAACCGGGGAGCTGTTTTTT | many | TRBJ2-2 | TRBV3-1 | -
CSVGGRENIQYF | TGCAGCGTGGGGGGGCGGGAGAACATTCAGTACTTC | - | TRBJ2-4 | TRBV29-1 | -
CSARDHGGGELFF | TGCAGTGCTAGAGATCACGGGGGCGGGGAGCTGTTTTTT | few | TRBJ2-2 | TRBV20-1 | -
CASSQGGLANNEQFF | TGTGCCAGCAGCCAAGGGGGACTAGCCAACAATGAGCAGTTCTTC | few | TRBJ2-1 | TRBV4-2 | TRBD2
CASSSTDPGRGVETQYF | TGTGCCAGCAGCTCGACAGATCCCGGGAGGGGGGTAGAGACCCAGTACTTC | few | TRBJ2-5 | TRBV28 | TRBD2